The 21 T cell receptor beta chains below all came from one sample that was sequenced in a study of cytomegalovirus exposure and HLA in healthy donors. Researchers ran the PCR with 60 Vbeta and 13 Jbeta primers. Clones were sequenced by immunoSEQ multiplex PCR, and TCRdb holds only the in-frame ones, with some missing. The sample records 100,000 to 150,000 clones, under 80% being singletons. Specimen: PBMCs. Receptors originate from an older woman in good health and CMV-seropositive.

The rearrangement joins TRBV6-5 to TRBJ2-7; a weak D match, TRBD1 (8 bases). The germline V and J ends were trimmed by 4 bases and 1 base, with 14 bases remaining between them. The CDR3 totals 15 residues. Germline CDR1 and CDR2: MNHEY and SVGAGI. For the CDR3, the DNA is TGTGCCAGCAGTTCCTACAGGGGGGGATCCTACGAGCAGTACTTC. Translated, it gives CASSSYRGGSYEQYF.

In its sample, this clone was seen a few times. V is TRBV10-3 and J is TRBJ1-1; D is possibly TRBD1 (6 bases). The CDR3 runs to 15 residues. V lost 0 bases and J 5 bases, leaving 13 bases between the germline ends. Germline V lookup: CDR1 ENHRY, CDR2 SYGVKD. This CDR3 is CAISESQGLGTEAFF. In DNA, the CDR3 is TGTGCCATCAGTGAGTCGCAGGGGCTAGGTACTGAAGCTTTCTTT.

This chain links TRBV5-4 with TRBJ2-5; D ambiguous. Germline assignment: CDR1 SGHNT and CDR2 YYREEE (reference sequence). CDR3 length: 13 amino acids. V dropped 0 bases and J dropped 3 bases, with 6 bases sitting between them. The CDR3 spells CASSLDVEETQYF. The CDR3 DNA is TGTGCCAGCAGCTTGGATGTAGAAGAGACCCAGTACTTC.

The CDR3 here is CASKQQERYSGELFF. The CDR3, as DNA: TGTGCCAGCAAGCAACAAGAGCGGTACTCCGGGGAGCTGTTTTTT. The rearrangement uses TRBV2 and TRBJ2-2; tentatively, D is TRBD2 (5 bases). The CDR3 sequence is 15 residues long. Trimming pared 7 bases from V and 6 bases from J, leaving 18 bases between. CDR1 and CDR2 from the germline V gene are SNHLY and FYNNEI.

The chain uses TRBV6-1 and TRBJ1-2; TRBD1 agrees at 8 bases. This CDR3 is built from 16 residues. With V trimmed by 2 bases and J by 5 bases, 10 bases remained unmatched. Germline CDR1 reads MNHNS; CDR2 reads SASEGT. CDR3 in amino acids: CASSERTGSRRYGYTF. CDR3 DNA: TGTGCCAGCAGTGAAAGGACAGGGTCTCGGCGTTATGGCTACACCTTC.

The V gene is TRBV2, the J gene TRBJ1-5; D not resolved. The CDR3 is 12 residues long. Germline CDR1 and CDR2: SNHLY and FYNNEI. Trimming took 6 bases from V and 7 from J, leaving 10 bases between them. Here the CDR3 reads CASSRTPQPQHF. In nucleotides, the CDR3 is TGTGCCAGCAGCCGCACTCCACAGCCCCAGCATTTT.

The V call is TRBV20-1, the J call TRBJ2-7; D unresolved. Germline V gives CDR1 DFQATT, CDR2 SNEGSKA (reference sequence). V was shortened by 8 bases and J by 2 bases, with 7 bases between the two germline ends. The CDR3 has 10 residues. This CDR3 reads CSSGAYEQYF. For the CDR3, the DNA is TGCAGTTCAGGTGCCTACGAGCAGTACTTC.

The J gene is TRBJ2-1, the V gene TRBV4-1, with 10 nucleotides matching TRBD2. This CDR3 is built from 19 residues. Germline V gene sequence: CDR1 MGHRA, CDR2 YSYEKL. V lost 5 bases to trimming and J lost 0 bases; unmatched junction nucleotides: 13. CDR3 bases: TGCGCCAGCAGCGATTATACCAGGACTAGCGGCATCTCCTACAATGAGCAGTTCTTC. Translation: CASSDYTRTSGISYNEQFF.

The J gene is TRBJ1-2, the V gene TRBV2; no clear D gene. Germline values: CDR1 SNHLY, CDR2 FYNNEI. Deletions cut 2 bases from V and 0 bases from J, with 10 bases between. CDR3 length: 15 residues. The CDR3: CASSELAGSNYGYTF. In DNA form, the CDR3 reads TGTGCCAGCAGTGAACTAGCAGGCTCTAACTATGGCTACACCTTC.

The chain has TRBV6-5 and TRBJ2-7; D possibly corresponds to TRBD1 (6 bases). Germline loops: CDR1 MNHEY, CDR2 SVGAGI. V was cut by 6 bases and J by 0 bases, with 12 bases left in between. This CDR3 spans 14 amino acids. This CDR3 reads CASRRQGSSYEQYF. The CDR3 bases are TGTGCCAGCAGGAGGCAGGGGAGCTCCTACGAGCAGTACTTC.

V gene TRBV5-4 combines with J gene TRBJ2-5, with a possible D match to TRBD2 (6 bases). V gave up 0 bases and J gave up 4 bases, with 13 bases separating them. The germline gives CDR1 SGHNT, CDR2 YYREEE (reference sequence). The CDR3 runs to 15 residues. CDR3 DNA sequence: TGTGCCAGCAGCTTGGGGGGGGTGGGGGGAGAGACCCAGTACTTC. Its translation is CASSLGGVGGETQYF. Using reference TRBV5-4 and TRBJ2-5 for the parts outside the CDR3, the full variable domain is ETGVTQSPTHLIKTRGQQVTLRCSSQSGHNTVSWYQQALGQGPQFIFQYYREEENGRGNFPPRFSGLQFPNYSSELNVNALELDDSALYLCASSLGGVGGETQYFGPGTRLLVL.

The rearrangement links TRBV7-8 to TRBJ2-5; D gene ambiguous. The J call could be wrong; TRBJ2-7 is a better fit for the DNA end. The CDR3 sequence is 14 residues long. The V gene's germline CDR1 is SGHVS and CDR2 FQNEAQ. DNA of the CDR3: TGTGCCAGCAGCTCCCCGCGTGACAATTACGAGCAGTACTTC. It yields the protein CASSSPRDNYEQYF.

V and J are TRBV19 and TRBJ2-3, with a possible D match to TRBD2 (5 bases). V lost 1 base, J lost 4 bases, and 15 bases lay in between. This CDR3 has 16 amino acids. CDR1 is LNHDA and CDR2 is SQIVND in the germline V gene (reference sequence). The CDR3 DNA reads TGTGCCAGTAGTATAGCCGGCGTGGCGGGCCCAGATACGCAGTATTTT. It yields the protein CASSIAGVAGPDTQYF.

The rearrangement joins TRBV19 to TRBJ1-2, with TRBD1 matching over 7 bases. Germline CDR1 reads LNHDA; CDR2 reads SQIVND (reference sequence). With 4 bases clipped from V and 8 bases from J, the junction kept 13 bases outside the gene matches. The CDR3 has 15 amino acids. CDR3 in amino acids: CASSTARQGLWGYTF. The CDR3 bases are TGTGCCAGTAGTACCGCCAGACAGGGTCTCTGGGGCTACACCTTC.

The gene calls are TRBV6-5 and TRBJ2-7; no clear D. V was shortened by 5 bases and J by 3 bases, with 17 bases between the two germline ends. There are 15 residues in the CDR3. Germline CDR1 is MNHEY and CDR2 is SVGAGI. In DNA, the CDR3 is TGTGCCAGCAGTCGCCTCCTCGGAGAACTCTACGAGCAGTACTTC. Its protein is CASSRLLGELYEQYF.

This clone was seen once. The genes are TRBV11-2 and TRBJ2-7; D might be TRBD1 (5 bases). Germline V gene lookup returns CDR1 SGHAT and CDR2 FQNNGV. Trimming took off 2 bases at V and 4 bases at J, with 12 bases between the two ends. The CDR3 is 14 residues long. The CDR3 DNA reads as TGTGCCAGCAGCTTAAGTGACAGCAATTACGAGCAGTACTTC. Protein product: CASSLSDSNYEQYF.

V and J are TRBV5-1 and TRBJ2-3, with 10 positions matching TRBD2. Trimming at V came to 0 bases and at J to 0 bases, leaving 1 base not matched to a gene. This CDR3 spans 16 amino acids. CDR1 and CDR2 from the germline V gene are SGHRS and YFSETQ. CDR3 coding DNA: TGCGCCAGCAGCTTGGAGGGACTAGCGAGCACAGATACGCAGTATTTT. Encoded protein: CASSLEGLASTDTQYF. The whole variable domain, filled in from reference TRBV5-1 and TRBJ2-3, reads KAGVTQTPRYLIKTRGQQVTLSCSPISGHRSVSWYQQTPGQGLQFLFEYFSETQRNKGNFPGRFSGRQFSNSRSEMNVSTLELGDSALYLCASSLEGLASTDTQYFGPGTRLTVL.

The V call is TRBV6-6, the J call TRBJ1-1; D might be TRBD1 (5 bases). Trimming removed 6 bases from V and 5 bases from J, with 19 bases in between. CDR1 is MNHNY, CDR2 SVGAGI, per germline (reference sequence). The CDR3 is 15 residues long. CDR3 nucleotides: TGTGCCAGCAGCGCGGGGGGGACCGGGCGGACTGAAGCTTTCTTT. This gives the protein CASSAGGTGRTEAFF.

The rearrangement joins TRBV4-3 to TRBJ1-6; 8 bases map to TRBD1. The CDR3 loop spans 14 amino acids. V was clipped by 3 bases and J by 9 bases; unmatched bases: 4. Per germline, CDR1 LGHNA and CDR2 YSLEER. CDR3 bases: TGCGCCAGCAGCCAGGGACAGGCATTTTCACCCCTCCACTTT. This codes for CASSQGQAFSPLHF.

The chain links TRBV7-2 to TRBJ2-3, with D maybe TRBD2 (6 bases). CDR1 SGHTA and CDR2 FQGNSA come from the germline V gene. The CDR3 is 16 amino acids. Between the trimmed V and J ends, which lost 1 base and 0 bases, there was a span of 11 bases. DNA of the CDR3: TGTGCCAGCAGCTTAGTGGGGCGGGGTAGCACAGATACGCAGTATTTT. Amino acids: CASSLVGRGSTDTQYF.

The chain couples TRBV10-3 to TRBJ2-7; 7 bases fit TRBD1. There are 13 residues in the CDR3. Germline CDR1 ENHRY, CDR2 SYGVKD. Losses at the gene ends were 4 bases for V and 3 bases for J; bases not matched to a gene: 3. The CDR3 loop reads CAISAGTDYEQYF. CDR3 coding DNA: TGTGCCATCAGTGCCGGGACAGACTACGAGCAGTACTTC.